These T cell receptor beta chains were read from a single sample in a study of blood T cell repertoires in COVID-19. The table came from immunoSEQ multiplex PCR; TCRdb's copy has only in-frame clones and leaves some out. The profile covers 490,000 or so clones, with roughly 90% appearing a single time and around 1.9% taken by the ten largest. Input material: PBMCs or T cells enriched from blood (not recorded which). The receptors here all came from a middle-aged woman who had recovered from COVID-19. Each CDR3 is given with its conserved first and last residue. The D gene is left open where the match is weak. Clone size is stated in some rows and not others, as once, few, many or a class when expanded.

>-|TRBV14|TRBJ2-7|once
TGTGCCAGCAGCCAAGTGGGTAGCTCTCAGCAGTACTTC
CASSQVGSSQQYF
>-|TRBV10-2|TRBJ1-2|-
TGCGCCAGCAGTGAGTCTAACAGAGACCTAGGCTACACCTTC
CASSESNRDLGYTF
>TRBD2|TRBV7-8|TRBJ2-7|-
TGTGCCAGCAGGTTAGGATCCCCGGGAGGGATGTCCTACGAGCAGTACTTC
CASRLGSPGGMSYEQYF
>-|TRBV19|TRBJ1-3|-
TGTGCCAGTAGTATCACTCCGACAGGCATTGGAAACACCATATATTTT
CASSITPTGIGNTIYF
>-|TRBV7-9|TRBJ1-6|-
TGTGCCAGCAGCGTCACAGGTCCGCCCCTCCACTTT
CASSVTGPPLHF
>-|TRBV6-1|TRBJ1-4|-
TGTGCCAGCAGTGAAATGGCAGGGGAGGAAAAACTGTTTTTT
CASSEMAGEEKLFF
>-|TRBV10-2|TRBJ1-4|-
TGCGCCAGCAGTGAGACAGTTAATGAAAAACTGTTTTTT
CASSETVNEKLFF
>-|TRBV4-3|TRBJ1-3|-
TGCGCCAGCAGCCAAGAGTATCGGGGCTCTGGAAACACCATATATTTT
CASSQEYRGSGNTIYF
>-|TRBV27|TRBJ2-1|-
TGTGCCAGCAGTTTAGTACAGATTCACAATGAGCAGTTCTTC
CASSLVQIHNEQFF
>-|TRBV7-2|TRBJ1-2|-
TGTGCCAGCAGCTTAGTAGGGACTGACCGGACGGGCTACACCTTC
CASSLVGTDRTGYTF
>-|TRBV10-3|TRBJ1-3|-
TGTGCCATCAGTGGAAACAGCAAAGAGACCTCTGGAAACACCATATATTTT
CAISGNSKETSGNTIYF
>-|TRBV10-3|TRBJ1-5|-
TGTGCCATCAGTGAGTCGACTCGGGGTGGGAGCAATCAGCCCCAGCATTTT
CAISESTRGGSNQPQHF
>-|TRBV2|TRBJ1-2|-
TGTGCCAGCAGTGAAGCCGCGGGGGGTGGCTATGGCTACACCTTC
CASSEAAGGGYGYTF
>-|TRBV25-1|TRBJ2-7|many
TGTGCCAGCAGTGAACCCTCTCGTCCCTACGAGCAGTACTTC
CASSEPSRPYEQYF
>TRBD1|TRBV15|TRBJ2-7|-
TGTGCCACCAGCAGAGAGAGGACAGGGGACGAGCAGTACTTC
CATSRERTGDEQYF
>-|TRBV12-3/TRBV12-4|TRBJ1-6|-
TGTGCCAGCAGTCGCGTAAGCGATTCACCCCTCCACTTT
CASSRVSDSPLHF
>-|TRBV7-2|TRBJ2-1|-
TGTGCCAGCAGCTTATTCTACCTAGCTACGGACAATGAGCAGTTCTTC
CASSLFYLATDNEQFF
>-|TRBV3-1/TRBV3-2|TRBJ2-1|-
TGTGCCAGCGGGCTCCGCTCCTACAATGAGCAGTTCTTC
CASGLRSYNEQFF
>-|TRBV11-2|TRBJ2-3|-
TGTGCCAGCAGCTTACCGATAGCGAGTCGGACGCAGTATTTT
CASSLPIASRTQYF
>TRBD2|TRBV4-3|TRBJ2-3|-
TGCGCCAGCAGCCAGAGGACTAGCGGGACCACTAGCACAGATACGCAGTATTTT
CASSQRTSGTTSTDTQYF
>-|TRBV21-1|TRBJ2-3|-
TGTGCCAGCAGCAAAGGGTTCGGCGGCGGGAGGCCCCTCCGACATAGCACAGATACGCAGTATTTT
CASSKGFGGGRPLRHSTDTQYF
>-|TRBV6-1|TRBJ1-5|-
TGTGCCAGCAGTGAAGCGCTTCGGAGCTTAAATCAGCCCCAGCATTTT
CASSEALRSLNQPQHF
>-|TRBV7-6|TRBJ2-2|once
TGTGCCAGCAGCTTAGGAGCAGGGTCCACCGGGGAGCTGTTTTTT
CASSLGAGSTGELFF
>-|TRBV2|TRBJ1-5|-
TGTGCCAGCAGTGTCGAGTCAGGTAATCAGCCCCAGCATTTT
CASSVESGNQPQHF
>TRBD2|TRBV20-1|TRBJ2-7|-
TGCAGTGCTAGTTCAGGACTAGCGGCCTCCTACGAGCAGTACTTC
CSASSGLAASYEQYF
>-|TRBV6-1|TRBJ1-6|-
TGTGCCAGCAGTGAATGGCCCCAGGGTTGGAATTCACCCCTCCACTTT
CASSEWPQGWNSPLHF
>-|TRBV7-6|TRBJ2-5|once
TGTGCCAGCAGCCAGGGTCTACAAGAGACCCAGTACTTC
CASSQGLQETQYF
>TRBD2|TRBV9|TRBJ2-1|-
TGTGCCAGCAGCGTAGAGGGTAGCGGGTATGAGCAGTTCTTC
CASSVEGSGYEQFF
>-|TRBV5-1|TRBJ1-6|-
TGCGCCAGCAGCCTCAACGGACAGCGTAATTCACCCCTCCACTTT
CASSLNGQRNSPLHF
>TRBD2|TRBV9|TRBJ2-1|-
TGTGCCAGCACCGTCACTAGCGGTTCCTACAATGAGCAGTTCTTC
CASTVTSGSYNEQFF
>-|TRBV3-1/TRBV3-2|TRBJ2-5|-
TGTGCCAGCAGCCATAAGCTCCGGGACTCGATACAAGAGACCCAGTACTTC
CASSHKLRDSIQETQYF
>TRBD2|TRBV6-5|TRBJ2-1|-
TGTGCCAGCAGTTACCTCGCGGGAGGGGGCAATGAGCAGTTCTTC
CASSYLAGGGNEQFF
>TRBD1|TRBV5-1|TRBJ1-1|once
TGCGCCAGCAGCTCGGATACAGGGGGGACCCTTGAAGCTTTCTTT
CASSSDTGGTLEAFF
>-|TRBV15|TRBJ2-7|-
TGTGCCACCAGCAGAGACACAGGGTACGAGCAGTACTTC
CATSRDTGYEQYF
>TRBD2|TRBV9|TRBJ2-7|-
TGTGCCAGCAGCCCCAGCGGGAGGGCCTACGAGCAGTACTTC
CASSPSGRAYEQYF
>TRBD1|TRBV30|TRBJ2-7|once
TGTGCCTGGACACAAAAACAGGGGGCGTCTTACGAGCAGTACTTC
CAWTQKQGASYEQYF
>TRBD1|TRBV27|TRBJ1-1|-
TGTGCCAGCAGCGCAGTATCGGACAGGGGGGCTGAAGCTTTCTTT
CASSAVSDRGAEAFF
>-|TRBV7-2|TRBJ2-7|-
TGTGCCAGCAGCTCGCGGCTAGCGACAACCTACGAGCAGTACTTC
CASSSRLATTYEQYF
>-|TRBV18|TRBJ1-1|-
TGTGCCAGCTCCCCTGACCTCGGGGGGTACACTGAAGCTTTCTTT
CASSPDLGGYTEAFF
>-|TRBV7-9|TRBJ1-3|-
TGTGCCAGCAGCCCCCTTTTGAACACCATATATTTT
CASSPLLNTIYF
>-|TRBV4-3|TRBJ2-7|-
TGCGCCAGCAGCCCTTATCACTACTACGAGCAGTACTTC
CASSPYHYYEQYF
>-|TRBV3-1/TRBV3-2|TRBJ1-2|-
TGTGCCAGCAGCCCTGGGCAGGGCAACTATGGCTACACCTTC
CASSPGQGNYGYTF
>TRBD1|TRBV29-1|TRBJ1-1|-
TGCAGCGTCCTTGGGACAGGGCCCCCGTGGGGGAACACTGAAGCTTTCTTT
CSVLGTGPPWGNTEAFF
>TRBD2|TRBV5-1|TRBJ2-1|-
TGCGCCAGCAGCTTGGAACCCACTAGCGGACCCTACAATGAGCAGTTCTTC
CASSLEPTSGPYNEQFF
>-|TRBV9|TRBJ1-2|once
TGTGCCAGCAGCGTTCAGACAGCTAACTATGGCTACACCTTC
CASSVQTANYGYTF
>-|TRBV4-3|TRBJ2-3|-
TGCGCCAGCAGCCAAGCCGGGACTAGCACAGATACGCAGTATTTT
CASSQAGTSTDTQYF
>-|TRBV6-5|TRBJ1-2|-
TGTGCCAGCAAGCGGTCCGGTGAGGAGGTTGGCTACACCTTC
CASKRSGEEVGYTF
>-|TRBV25-1|TRBJ1-1|-
TGTGCCAGCAGTCGGAACACTGAAGCTTTCTTT
CASSRNTEAFF
>-|TRBV29-1|TRBJ1-2|-
TGCAGCGTCGGAGCCGTTAACTATGGCTACACCTTC
CSVGAVNYGYTF
>-|TRBV30|TRBJ2-2|once
TGTGCGCAAAGATTGGCTAGAATCAGCCCGATACGTCCCTCTTTACTAAACACCGGGGAGCTGTTTTTT
CAQRLARISPIRPSLLNTGELFF
>-|TRBV7-8|TRBJ1-3|-
TGTGCCAGCAGCTTAGCAGGGGCCGGAGGAAACACCATATATTTT
CASSLAGAGGNTIYF
>TRBD2|TRBV27|TRBJ2-5|-
TGTGCCAGCAGTTCGCTGGCGGGAGAAGAGACCCAGTACTTC
CASSSLAGEETQYF
>TRBD1|TRBV5-4|TRBJ1-2|-
TGTGCCAGCAGGCCGGGACAGCTCTATGGCTACACCTTC
CASRPGQLYGYTF
>-|TRBV20-1|TRBJ1-5|-
TGCAGTGCTAGTGGCAGGTTCGGTGAGCCCCAGCATTTT
CSASGRFGEPQHF
>TRBD1|TRBV7-2|TRBJ1-2|once
TGTGCCAGCAGCCTAAGACAGGGGGCGCTTACCTTC
CASSLRQGALTF